This T cell receptor beta chain was retrieved from a study of blood T cell repertoires in COVID-19. Study-wide background: From T cells, B-cell-depleted T cells, or PBMCs came the material, which was cDNA or gDNA.

In its sample, this clone was seen a few times. The sample carries other DNA sequences with the same CDR3. Authors' data handling: Reference gene primer amplification yielded estimated nucleated cell counts. Method: immunoSEQ multiplex PCR; TCRdb's copy keeps in-frame clones and lacks some. From that table come the V and J calls and clone size; the DNA was used to work out D and trimming. The sample holds around 98,000 clones, more than 60% seen once. The CDR3 is 16 amino acids. In germline, CDR1 is KGHDR, CDR2 SFDVKD. V lost 0 bases and J lost 0, with 8 bases in between. V gene TRBV24-1 combines with J gene TRBJ2-1; TRBD1 might be the D (6 bases). The source material was peripheral blood. The receptor comes from a man aged 70 or older with acute or convalescent COVID-19. CDR3 amino acids: CATSDLRGSSYNEQFF. CDR3 in DNA: TGTGCCACCAGTGATTTGAGGGGGAGCTCCTACAATGAGCAGTTCTTC.